These T cell receptor beta chains were read from a single sample in a study of T cells after yellow fever vaccination. MiXCR was run by TCRdb on the 5' RACE reads, yielding one entry per CDR3 protein. Of almost 600,000 distinct CDR3 sequences in the sample, approximately 13% were seen once. Source: PBMCs, taken on the day of the yellow fever booster vaccination. These receptors were collected from a man aged 30-40 years who received the YFV17D yellow fever vaccine. CDR3s include the opening cysteine and the closing phenylalanine or tryptophan. The order of the fields is J gene, D gene, clone size, V gene, CDR3 protein, CDR3 DNA. A D gene is named only where the DNA matches it firmly. Size is stated for part of the rows, as once, few or many counts, or as a class when the clone is expanded.

J: TRBJ2-7
D: .
size: .
V: TRBV20-1
CDR3: CSAFPGHKSYEQYF
DNA: TGCAGTGCCTTTCCGGGACACAAATCCTACGAGCAGTACTTC

J: TRBJ1-2
D: .
size: .
V: TRBV5-6
CDR3: CASSPGTGANYGYTF
DNA: TGTGCCAGCAGCCCCGGGACCGGAGCTAACTATGGCTACACCTTC

J: TRBJ2-1
D: TRBD2
size: .
V: TRBV4-3
CDR3: CASSPSSGSGDEQFF
DNA: TGCGCCAGCAGCCCCTCTAGCGGGAGTGGGGATGAGCAGTTCTTC

J: TRBJ2-5
D: TRBD1
size: many
V: TRBV20-1
CDR3: CSARDLQGQYQETQYF
DNA: TGCAGTGCTAGAGATCTCCAGGGACAGTACCAAGAGACCCAGTACTTC

J: TRBJ2-3
D: TRBD1
size: .
V: TRBV12-3/TRBV12-4
CDR3: CASSLRVGDRGTDTQYF
DNA: TGTGCCAGCAGTTTAAGAGTTGGGGACAGGGGAACAGATACGCAGTATTTT

J: TRBJ2-3
D: .
size: once
V: TRBV20-1
CDR3: CSARAGTNTDTQYF
DNA: TGCAGTGCTAGAGCCGGGACGAACACAGATACGCAGTATTTT

J: TRBJ1-2
D: .
size: many
V: TRBV7-2
CDR3: CASSHPGTNYGYTF
DNA: TGTGCCAGCAGCCACCCCGGGACAAACTATGGCTACACCTTC

J: TRBJ1-2
D: .
size: .
V: TRBV7-2
CDR3: CASRSGTSNYGYTF
DNA: TGTGCCAGCAGGTCCGGGACATCTAACTATGGCTACACCTTC

J: TRBJ1-5
D: TRBD1
size: once
V: TRBV19
CDR3: CASRETGEDQPQHF
DNA: TGTGCCAGTAGAGAGACAGGGGAGGATCAGCCCCAGCATTTT

J: TRBJ2-5
D: .
size: few
V: TRBV11-2
CDR3: CASSLDRWLGRETQYF
DNA: TGTGCCAGCAGCTTAGATCGATGGCTAGGACGAGAGACCCAGTACTTC

J: TRBJ2-3
D: .
size: few
V: TRBV3-1
CDR3: CASSQDPAGIITDTQYF
DNA: TGTGCCAGCAGCCAAGATCCTGCGGGAATAATCACAGATACGCAGTATTTT

J: TRBJ2-2
D: TRBD2
size: .
V: TRBV5-1
CDR3: CASSLAPAGATGELFF
DNA: TGCGCCAGCAGCTTGGCCCCAGCGGGAGCCACCGGGGAGCTGTTTTTT

J: TRBJ1-1
D: .
size: many
V: TRBV7-8
CDR3: CASSVRDMNTEAFF
DNA: TGTGCCAGCAGCGTCCGGGACATGAACACTGAAGCTTTCTTT

J: TRBJ2-7
D: TRBD2
size: many
V: TRBV20-1
CDR3: CSAGGLASEQYF
DNA: TGCAGTGCTGGTGGACTAGCGAGCGAGCAGTACTTC

J: TRBJ2-5
D: .
size: few
V: TRBV12-3/TRBV12-4
CDR3: CASKIPGQQETQYF
DNA: TGTGCCAGCAAGATTCCGGGACAACAAGAGACCCAGTACTTC

J: TRBJ2-7
D: TRBD2
size: few
V: TRBV7-2
CDR3: CASSTLAGPSYEQYF
DNA: TGTGCCAGCAGCACACTAGCGGGACCATCCTACGAGCAGTACTTC

J: TRBJ2-1
D: TRBD2
size: .
V: TRBV20-1
CDR3: CSAKREINEQFF
DNA: TGCAGTGCTAAGCGGGAGATAAATGAGCAGTTCTTC